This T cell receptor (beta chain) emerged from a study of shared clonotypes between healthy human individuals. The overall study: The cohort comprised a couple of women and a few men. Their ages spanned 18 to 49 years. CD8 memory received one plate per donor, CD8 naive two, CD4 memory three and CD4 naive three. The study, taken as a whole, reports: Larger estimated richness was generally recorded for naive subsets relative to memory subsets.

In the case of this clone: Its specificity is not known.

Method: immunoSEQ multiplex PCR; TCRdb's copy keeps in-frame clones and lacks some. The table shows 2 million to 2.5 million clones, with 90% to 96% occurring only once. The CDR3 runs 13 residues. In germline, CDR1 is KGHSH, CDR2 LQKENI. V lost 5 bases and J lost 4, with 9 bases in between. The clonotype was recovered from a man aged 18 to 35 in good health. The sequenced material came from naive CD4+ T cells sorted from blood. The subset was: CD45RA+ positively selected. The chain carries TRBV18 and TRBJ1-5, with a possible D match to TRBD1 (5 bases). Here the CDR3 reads CASSISGNQPQHF. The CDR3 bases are TGTGCCAGCTCAATATCAGGGAATCAGCCCCAGCATTTT.